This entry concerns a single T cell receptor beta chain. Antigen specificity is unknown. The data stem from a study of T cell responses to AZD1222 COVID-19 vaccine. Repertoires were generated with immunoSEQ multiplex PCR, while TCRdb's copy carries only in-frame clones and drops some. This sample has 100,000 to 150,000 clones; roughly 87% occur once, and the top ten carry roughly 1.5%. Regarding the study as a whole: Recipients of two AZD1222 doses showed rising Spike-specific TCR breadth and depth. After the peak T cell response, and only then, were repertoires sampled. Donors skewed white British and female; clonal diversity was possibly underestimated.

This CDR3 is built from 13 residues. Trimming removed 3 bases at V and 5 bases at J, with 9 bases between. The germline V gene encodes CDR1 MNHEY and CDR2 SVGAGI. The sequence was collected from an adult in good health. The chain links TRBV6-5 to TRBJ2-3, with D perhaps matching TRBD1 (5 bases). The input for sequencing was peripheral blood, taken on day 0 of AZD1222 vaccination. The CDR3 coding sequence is TGTGCCAGCAGTTATAGGGGAATAGATACGCAGTATTTT. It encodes CASSYRGIDTQYF.